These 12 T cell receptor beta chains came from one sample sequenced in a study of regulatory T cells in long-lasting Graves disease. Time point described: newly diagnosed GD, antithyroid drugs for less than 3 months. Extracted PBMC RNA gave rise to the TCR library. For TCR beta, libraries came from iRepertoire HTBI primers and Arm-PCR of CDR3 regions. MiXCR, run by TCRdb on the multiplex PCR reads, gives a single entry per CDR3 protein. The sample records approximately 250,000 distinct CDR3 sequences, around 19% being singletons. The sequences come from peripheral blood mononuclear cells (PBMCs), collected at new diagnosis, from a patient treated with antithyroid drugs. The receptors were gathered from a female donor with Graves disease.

CDR3 sequence: CASSPRALSYNEQFF. The DNA for the CDR3 is TGTGCCAGCTCACCAAGGGCTCTCTCCTACAATGAGCAGTTCTTC. This rearrangement joins TRBV18 to TRBJ2-1; D is uncertain. There are 15 residues in the CDR3. CDR1 KGHSH and CDR2 LQKENI come from the germline V gene. Trimming cost V 2 bases and J 0 bases, with 8 bases left between them.

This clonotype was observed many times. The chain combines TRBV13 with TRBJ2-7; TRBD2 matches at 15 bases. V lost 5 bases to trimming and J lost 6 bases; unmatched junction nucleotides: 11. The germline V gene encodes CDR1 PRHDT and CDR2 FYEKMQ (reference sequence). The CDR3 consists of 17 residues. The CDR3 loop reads CASSQGLAGGVTGEQYF. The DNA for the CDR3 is TGTGCCAGCAGCCAGGGACTAGCGGGAGGTGTCACGGGCGAGCAGTACTTC.

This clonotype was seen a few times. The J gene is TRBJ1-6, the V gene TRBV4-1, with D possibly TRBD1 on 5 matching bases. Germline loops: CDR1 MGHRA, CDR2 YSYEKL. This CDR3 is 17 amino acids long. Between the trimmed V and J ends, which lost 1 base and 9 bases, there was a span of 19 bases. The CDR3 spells CASSQADGPFGGSPLHF. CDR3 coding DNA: TGCGCCAGCAGCCAAGCTGACGGACCCTTTGGGGGTTCACCCCTCCACTTT.

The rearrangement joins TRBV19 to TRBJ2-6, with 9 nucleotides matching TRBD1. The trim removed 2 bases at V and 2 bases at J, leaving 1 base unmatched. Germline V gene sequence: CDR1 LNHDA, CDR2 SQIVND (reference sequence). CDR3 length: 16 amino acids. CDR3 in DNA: TGTGCCAGTAGTATAACAGGGGGCACTGGGGCCAACGTCCTGACTTTC. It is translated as CASSITGGTGANVLTF. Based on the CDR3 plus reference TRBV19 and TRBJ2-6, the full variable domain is DGGITQSPKYLFRKEGQNVTLSCEQNLNHDAMYWYRQDPGQGLRLIYYSQIVNDFQKGDIAEGYSVSREKKESFPLTVTSAQKNPTAFYLCASSITGGTGANVLTFGAGSRLTVL.

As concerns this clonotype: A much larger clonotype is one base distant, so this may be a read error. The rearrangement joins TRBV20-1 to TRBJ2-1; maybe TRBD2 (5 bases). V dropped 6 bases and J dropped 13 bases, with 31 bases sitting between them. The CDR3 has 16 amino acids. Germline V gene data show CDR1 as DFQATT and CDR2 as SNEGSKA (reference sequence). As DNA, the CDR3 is TGCAGTGCGGAGAGTAGGAGCGGCCCCAGGTGGGAGACCCAGTTCTTC. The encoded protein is CSAESRSGPRWETQFF.

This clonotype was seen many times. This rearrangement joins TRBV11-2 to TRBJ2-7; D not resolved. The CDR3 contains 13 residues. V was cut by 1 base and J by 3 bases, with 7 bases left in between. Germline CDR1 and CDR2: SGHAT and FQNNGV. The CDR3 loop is CASSLGPFYEQYF. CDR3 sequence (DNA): TGTGCCAGCAGCTTAGGCCCCTTCTACGAGCAGTACTTC.

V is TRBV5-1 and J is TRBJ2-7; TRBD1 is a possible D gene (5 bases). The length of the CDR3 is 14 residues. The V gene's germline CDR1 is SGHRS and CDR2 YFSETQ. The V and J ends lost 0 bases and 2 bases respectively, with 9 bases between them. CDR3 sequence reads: CASSLEDSAYEQYF. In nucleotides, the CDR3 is TGCGCCAGCAGCTTGGAAGACAGCGCCTACGAGCAGTACTTC. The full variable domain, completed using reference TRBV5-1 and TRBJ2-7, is KAGVTQTPRYLIKTRGQQVTLSCSPISGHRSVSWYQQTPGQGLQFLFEYFSETQRNKGNFPGRFSGRQFSNSRSEMNVSTLELGDSALYLCASSLEDSAYEQYFGPGTRLTVT.

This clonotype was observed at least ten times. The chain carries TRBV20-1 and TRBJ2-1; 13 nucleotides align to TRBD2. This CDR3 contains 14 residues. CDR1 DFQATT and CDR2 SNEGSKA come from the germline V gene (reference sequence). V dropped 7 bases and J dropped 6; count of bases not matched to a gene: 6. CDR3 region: CSVPGLAGFNEQFF. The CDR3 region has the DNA TGCAGTGTCCCGGGACTAGCGGGATTCAATGAGCAGTTCTTC.

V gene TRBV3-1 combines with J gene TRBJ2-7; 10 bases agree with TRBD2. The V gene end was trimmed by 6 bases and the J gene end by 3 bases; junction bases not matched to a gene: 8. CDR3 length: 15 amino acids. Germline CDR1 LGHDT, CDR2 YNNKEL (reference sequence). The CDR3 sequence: CASRPRASGSYEQYF. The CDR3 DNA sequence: TGTGCCAGCAGGCCAAGGGCTAGCGGGAGCTACGAGCAGTACTTC.

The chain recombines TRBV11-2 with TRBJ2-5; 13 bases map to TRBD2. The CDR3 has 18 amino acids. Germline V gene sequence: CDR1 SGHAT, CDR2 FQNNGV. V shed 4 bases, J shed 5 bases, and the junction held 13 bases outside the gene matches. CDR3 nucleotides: TGTGCCAGCAGCTCCCGGACTAGCGGGAGTGTAGGGTTGGAGACCCAGTACTTC. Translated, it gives CASSSRTSGSVGLETQYF.

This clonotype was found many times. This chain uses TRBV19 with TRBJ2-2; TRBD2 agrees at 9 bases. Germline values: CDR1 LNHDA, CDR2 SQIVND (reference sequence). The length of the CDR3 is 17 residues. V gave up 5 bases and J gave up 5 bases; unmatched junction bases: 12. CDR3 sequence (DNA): TGTGCCAGTAGTTCTGGCGGGAGGGCCCTGGTAACCGGGGAGCTGTTTTTT. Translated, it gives CASSSGGRALVTGELFF.

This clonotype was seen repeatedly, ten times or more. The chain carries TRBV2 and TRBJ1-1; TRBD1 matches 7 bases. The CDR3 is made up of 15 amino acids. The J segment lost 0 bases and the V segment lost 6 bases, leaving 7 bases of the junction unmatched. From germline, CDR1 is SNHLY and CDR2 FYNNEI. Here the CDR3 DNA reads TGTGCCAGCAGGTACCCCAGGGGGGTGAACACTGAAGCTTTCTTT. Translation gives CASRYPRGVNTEAFF.